These T cell receptor beta chains were read from a single sample in a study of blood T cell repertoires in COVID-19. Method: immunoSEQ multiplex PCR; TCRdb's copy keeps in-frame clones and lacks some. The sample contains around 50,000 clones, roughly 86% of which appear only once. The sample comprised peripheral blood. The receptors derive from a woman aged 80 or over with acute or convalescent COVID-19. CDR3s include the opening cysteine and the closing phenylalanine or tryptophan. Each record gives: D gene, clone size, V gene, J gene, CDR3 protein, CDR3 DNA. The D gene is left open where the match is weak. Clone size is given for some rows only: seen once, a few or many times, or a class if the clone is expanded.

D gene: TRBD2; clone size: NA; V gene: TRBV9; J gene: TRBJ2-3; CDR3 protein: CASSVGWSGGGYTDTQYF; CDR3 DNA: TGTGCCAGCAGCGTAGGGTGGAGCGGGGGCGGATACACAGATACGCAGTATTTT
D gene: TRBD1; clone size: NA; V gene: TRBV5-5; J gene: TRBJ1-4; CDR3 protein: CASSFRDSGEKLFF; CDR3 DNA: TGTGCCAGCAGCTTCCGGGACAGCGGCGAAAAACTGTTTTTT
D gene: TRBD2; clone size: NA; V gene: TRBV3-1/TRBV3-2; J gene: TRBJ2-1; CDR3 protein: CASSQVAGGPDEQFF; CDR3 DNA: TGTGCCAGCAGCCAAGTAGCGGGAGGGCCCGATGAGCAGTTCTTC
D gene: NA; clone size: few; V gene: TRBV11-3; J gene: TRBJ2-5; CDR3 protein: CASSLRAGVRETQYF; CDR3 DNA: TGTGCCAGCAGCCTGAGGGCAGGGGTCCGTGAGACCCAGTACTTC
D gene: TRBD2; clone size: NA; V gene: TRBV30; J gene: TRBJ2-4; CDR3 protein: CAWTFGGAAKNIQYF; CDR3 DNA: TGTGCCTGGACTTTCGGGGGGGCTGCCAAAAACATTCAGTACTTC
D gene: TRBD2; clone size: NA; V gene: TRBV11-2; J gene: TRBJ2-7; CDR3 protein: CASSLARTSGAATYEQYF; CDR3 DNA: TGTGCCAGCAGCTTAGCCAGAACTAGCGGGGCGGCGACCTACGAGCAGTACTTC
D gene: NA; clone size: NA; V gene: TRBV6-5; J gene: TRBJ1-5; CDR3 protein: CASSSGSYSNQPQHF; CDR3 DNA: TGTGCCAGCTCATCGGGGTCTTATAGCAATCAGCCCCAGCATTTT
D gene: NA; clone size: NA; V gene: TRBV7-2; J gene: TRBJ2-5; CDR3 protein: CASSQGGETQYF; CDR3 DNA: TGTGCCAGCTCCCAGGGAGGAGAGACCCAGTACTTC
D gene: TRBD2; clone size: few; V gene: TRBV7-8; J gene: TRBJ2-1; CDR3 protein: CASNAGRARYNEQFF; CDR3 DNA: TGTGCCAGCAATGCCGGGAGGGCAAGGTACAATGAGCAGTTCTTC
D gene: NA; clone size: NA; V gene: TRBV27; J gene: TRBJ2-7; CDR3 protein: CASIGQDYEQYF; CDR3 DNA: TGTGCCAGCATTGGACAAGACTACGAGCAGTACTTC
D gene: NA; clone size: NA; V gene: TRBV2; J gene: TRBJ2-3; CDR3 protein: CASSHSPDTQYF; CDR3 DNA: TGTGCCAGCAGCCACAGCCCAGATACGCAGTATTTT
D gene: TRBD1; clone size: NA; V gene: TRBV11-2; J gene: TRBJ2-1; CDR3 protein: CASSLGGQKYNEQFF; CDR3 DNA: TGTGCCAGCAGCTTAGGGGGACAGAAATACAATGAGCAGTTCTTC
D gene: NA; clone size: NA; V gene: TRBV5-1; J gene: TRBJ1-6; CDR3 protein: CASSLGTPTSPLHF; CDR3 DNA: TGCGCCAGCAGCTTAGGGACACCCACTTCACCCCTCCACTTT
D gene: NA; clone size: NA; V gene: TRBV12-5; J gene: TRBJ2-2; CDR3 protein: CASGLVQITGELFF; CDR3 DNA: TGTGCTAGTGGTTTGGTACAGATCACCGGGGAGCTGTTTTTT
D gene: NA; clone size: NA; V gene: TRBV30; J gene: TRBJ1-5; CDR3 protein: CAWTAGGTKPQHF; CDR3 DNA: TGTGCCTGGACCGCGGGCGGGACTAAGCCCCAGCATTTT
D gene: TRBD2; clone size: NA; V gene: TRBV5-4; J gene: TRBJ2-1; CDR3 protein: CASRMAGVFEQFF; CDR3 DNA: TGTGCCAGCAGAATGGCGGGGGTTTTTGAGCAGTTCTTC
D gene: NA; clone size: NA; V gene: TRBV5-1; J gene: TRBJ2-7; CDR3 protein: CASSLEGVRYEQYF; CDR3 DNA: TGCGCCAGCAGCTTGGAAGGAGTCCGTTACGAGCAGTACTTC
D gene: TRBD1; clone size: NA; V gene: TRBV7-9; J gene: TRBJ1-1; CDR3 protein: CASSHRDRGQKVAFF; CDR3 DNA: TGTGCCAGCAGTCATCGGGACAGGGGCCAGAAGGTGGCTTTCTTT
D gene: TRBD2; clone size: NA; V gene: TRBV14; J gene: TRBJ2-7; CDR3 protein: CASSQELAGGGEQYF; CDR3 DNA: TGTGCCAGCAGCCAAGAACTAGCGGGAGGTGGCGAGCAGTACTTC
D gene: TRBD2; clone size: few; V gene: TRBV7-9; J gene: TRBJ2-5; CDR3 protein: CASSFRGTSGSKETQYF; CDR3 DNA: TGTGCCAGCAGCTTCCGCGGGACTAGCGGGAGTAAGGAGACCCAGTACTTC
D gene: NA; clone size: NA; V gene: TRBV7-3; J gene: TRBJ2-7; CDR3 protein: CASSLGPSAHEQYF; CDR3 DNA: TGTGCCAGCAGCTTAGGGCCTAGCGCTCACGAGCAGTACTTC
D gene: NA; clone size: NA; V gene: TRBV28; J gene: TRBJ1-3; CDR3 protein: CASSYRGNTIYF; CDR3 DNA: TGTGCCAGCAGTTACAGGGGAAACACCATATATTTT
D gene: TRBD1; clone size: NA; V gene: TRBV19; J gene: TRBJ1-1; CDR3 protein: CASNLGQGGTEAFF; CDR3 DNA: TGTGCCAGTAATCTCGGACAGGGAGGAACTGAAGCTTTCTTT
D gene: TRBD1; clone size: NA; V gene: TRBV5-1; J gene: TRBJ1-6; CDR3 protein: CASSRGGQGALNSPLHF; CDR3 DNA: TGCGCCAGCAGTCGAGGCGGCCAGGGGGCATTGAATTCACCCCTCCACTTT
D gene: TRBD1; clone size: NA; V gene: TRBV19; J gene: TRBJ1-1; CDR3 protein: CASSATGVANTEAFF; CDR3 DNA: TGTGCCAGTAGTGCTACAGGGGTGGCGAACACTGAAGCTTTCTTT
D gene: TRBD2; clone size: NA; V gene: TRBV2; J gene: TRBJ2-7; CDR3 protein: CASSDARTSGSSYEQYF; CDR3 DNA: TGTGCCAGCAGTGATGCCCGGACTAGCGGGAGCTCCTACGAGCAGTACTTC
D gene: TRBD2; clone size: NA; V gene: TRBV13; J gene: TRBJ2-7; CDR3 protein: CASSRLAAYEQYF; CDR3 DNA: TGTGCCAGCAGCCGACTAGCGGCCTACGAGCAGTACTTC
D gene: NA; clone size: NA; V gene: TRBV29-1; J gene: TRBJ2-7; CDR3 protein: CSVEIPQGTTYEQYF; CDR3 DNA: TGCAGCGTTGAGATCCCACAGGGAACAACCTACGAGCAGTACTTC
D gene: TRBD2; clone size: NA; V gene: TRBV5-1; J gene: TRBJ2-7; CDR3 protein: CASSPTGTSGRYEQYF; CDR3 DNA: TGCGCCAGCAGCCCCACGGGGACCAGCGGGAGGTACGAGCAGTACTTC
D gene: TRBD2; clone size: NA; V gene: TRBV16; J gene: TRBJ2-3; CDR3 protein: CASSHSSGTNTDTQYF; CDR3 DNA: TGTGCCAGCAGCCATAGCTCCGGGACTAACACAGATACGCAGTATTTT
D gene: NA; clone size: NA; V gene: TRBV9; J gene: TRBJ2-2; CDR3 protein: CASSTSPRGTTRELFF; CDR3 DNA: TGTGCCAGCAGCACGAGCCCCCGGGGGACCACCAGGGAGCTGTTTTTT
D gene: NA; clone size: NA; V gene: TRBV15; J gene: TRBJ1-4; CDR3 protein: CATSRTGTVNEKLFF; CDR3 DNA: TGTGCCACCAGCCGTACCGGGACTGTGAATGAAAAACTGTTTTTT
D gene: TRBD1; clone size: NA; V gene: TRBV15; J gene: TRBJ2-2; CDR3 protein: CATSQDRSIRTGELFF; CDR3 DNA: TGTGCCACCAGCCAGGACAGGTCGATTCGCACCGGGGAGCTGTTTTTT
D gene: TRBD2; clone size: NA; V gene: TRBV5-4; J gene: TRBJ2-1; CDR3 protein: CASSPGTSSFSYNEQFF; CDR3 DNA: TGTGCCAGCAGCCCCGGGACTAGCTCCTTCTCCTACAATGAGCAGTTCTTC
D gene: NA; clone size: once; V gene: TRBV7-9; J gene: TRBJ2-7; CDR3 protein: CASSFGGLYEQYF; CDR3 DNA: TGTGCCAGCAGCTTCGGGGGTCTGTACGAGCAGTACTTC